The clone carrying this TCR beta chain was recorded a few times. This CDR3 has 14 amino acids. Trimming took 0 bases from V and 2 from J, leaving 5 bases between them. Germline CDR1 LGHNA, CDR2 YSLEER. The entry originates in a study of blood T cell repertoires in COVID-19. Study-level information: COVID-19 samples, acute and convalescent, were from the United States, Italy and Spain. T cells, B-cell-depleted T cells, or PBMCs provided the cDNA or gDNA that served as material.

Per the original data handling: The authors estimated nucleated cell counts from reference gene primer amplification. Clones were read by immunoSEQ multiplex PCR, and TCRdb kept only the in-frame ones, dropping some. The V and J calls and clone size are taken from that table; D and trimming were inferred from the DNA. The repertoire holds more than 85,000 clones, with approximately 78% as singletons. Material: peripheral blood. The sequence was obtained from a man aged 60-69 years with active or convalescent COVID-19. The chain combines TRBV4-3 with TRBJ1-5; D is undetermined. This CDR3 reads CASSQDLGNQPQHF. DNA for the CDR3: TGCGCCAGCAGCCAAGATTTAGGCAATCAGCCCCAGCATTTT.